The T cell receptor beta chain under discussion was sequenced for a study of T cell responses to AZD1222 COVID-19 vaccine. Only in-frame clones appear in the TCRdb table, and some are missing; sequencing was by immunoSEQ multiplex PCR. The sample shows roughly 130,000 clones, roughly nine tenths of them seen only once. Study results and caveats: Donor demographics were predominantly white British with a female majority; clonal diversity may be underestimated. Along spike, vaccine-associated CD4 TCRs were found throughout, with dominance at 160-218 and 743-854.

Remarks on this clone: Antigen specificity is unknown.

The CDR3 is made up of 12 amino acids. The germline V gene has CDR1 PRHDT and CDR2 FYEKMQ (reference sequence). Trimming cost V 7 bases and J 2 bases, with 8 bases left between them. The clonotype originates from an adult in good health. The chain joins TRBV13 to TRBJ1-1; D is uncertain. The material was peripheral blood, obtained on day 0 of AZD1222 vaccination. CDR3 nucleotides: TGTGCCAGCATCGCCTATAACACTGAAGCTTTCTTT. Translating gives CASIAYNTEAFF.